This is a list of T cell receptor beta chains from one sample in a study of blood T cell repertoires in COVID-19. Assay: immunoSEQ multiplex PCR; the TCRdb copy retains only in-frame clones and omits some. The sample includes roughly 250,000 clones, about 93% of them seen just once. Sequencing was carried out using peripheral blood. The receptor source for this set is a man aged 30 to 45 with COVID-19, enrolled during active disease. Both conserved end residues are trimmed from each CDR3. A D gene is named only where the DNA matches it firmly.

14,NA,TRBV6-1,TRBJ2-3,ASSEAGGSSTDTQY
12,NA,TRBV4-1,TRBJ2-7,ASSPTQGSYEQY
10,NA,TRBV30,TRBJ2-5,AWSVRSETQY
11,NA,TRBV11-2,TRBJ1-1,ASSFTGPPEAF
13,TRBD2,TRBV9,TRBJ2-5,ASSPRGGYQETQY
12,TRBD1,TRBV5-1,TRBJ2-1,ASSWGQGAYEQF
12,NA,TRBV5-1,TRBJ1-5,ASSMDRENQPQH
15,TRBD2,TRBV7-9,TRBJ2-3,ASSPRWTSGAPDTQY
16,NA,TRBV4-1,TRBJ1-2,ASSQPVSGVKSRDGYT
16,NA,TRBV5-1,TRBJ2-1,ASSLAKGQPGTYNEQF
10,TRBD1,TRBV7-2,TRBJ2-7,ASSPYRGEQY
11,TRBD1,TRBV7-9,TRBJ2-1,ASSSGTGNEQF